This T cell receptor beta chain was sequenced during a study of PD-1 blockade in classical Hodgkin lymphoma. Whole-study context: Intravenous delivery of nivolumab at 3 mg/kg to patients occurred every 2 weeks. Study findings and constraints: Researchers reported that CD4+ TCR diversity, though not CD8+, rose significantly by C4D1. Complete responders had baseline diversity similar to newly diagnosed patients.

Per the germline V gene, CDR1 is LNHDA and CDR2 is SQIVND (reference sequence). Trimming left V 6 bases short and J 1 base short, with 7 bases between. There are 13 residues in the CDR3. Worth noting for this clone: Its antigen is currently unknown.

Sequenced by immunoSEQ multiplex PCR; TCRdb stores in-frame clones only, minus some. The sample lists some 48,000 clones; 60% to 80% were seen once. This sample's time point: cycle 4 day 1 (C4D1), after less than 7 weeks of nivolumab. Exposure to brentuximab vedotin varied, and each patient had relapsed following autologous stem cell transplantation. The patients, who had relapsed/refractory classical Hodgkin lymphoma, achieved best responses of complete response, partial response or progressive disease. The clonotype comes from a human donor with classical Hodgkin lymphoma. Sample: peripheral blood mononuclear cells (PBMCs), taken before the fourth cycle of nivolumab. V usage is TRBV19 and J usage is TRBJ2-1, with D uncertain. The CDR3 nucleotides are TGTGCCAGTAGCCGCGAGTCCTACAATGAGCAGTTCTTC. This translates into CASSRESYNEQFF.